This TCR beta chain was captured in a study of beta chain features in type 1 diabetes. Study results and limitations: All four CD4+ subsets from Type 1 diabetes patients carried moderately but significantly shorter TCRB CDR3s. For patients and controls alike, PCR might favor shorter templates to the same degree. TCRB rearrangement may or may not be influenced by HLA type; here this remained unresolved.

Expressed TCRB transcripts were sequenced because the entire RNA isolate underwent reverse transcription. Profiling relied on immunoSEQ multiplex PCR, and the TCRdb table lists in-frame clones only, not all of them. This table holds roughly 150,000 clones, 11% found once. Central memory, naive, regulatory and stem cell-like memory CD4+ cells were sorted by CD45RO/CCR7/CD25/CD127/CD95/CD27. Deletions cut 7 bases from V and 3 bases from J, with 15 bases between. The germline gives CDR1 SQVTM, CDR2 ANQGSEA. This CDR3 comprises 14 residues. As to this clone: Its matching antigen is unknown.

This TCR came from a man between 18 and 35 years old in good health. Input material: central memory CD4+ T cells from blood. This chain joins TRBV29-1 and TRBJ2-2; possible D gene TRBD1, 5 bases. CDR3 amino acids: CSALSAGYTGELFF. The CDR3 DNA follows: TGCAGCGCCCTCTCCGCAGGGTACACCGGGGAGCTGTTTTTT.